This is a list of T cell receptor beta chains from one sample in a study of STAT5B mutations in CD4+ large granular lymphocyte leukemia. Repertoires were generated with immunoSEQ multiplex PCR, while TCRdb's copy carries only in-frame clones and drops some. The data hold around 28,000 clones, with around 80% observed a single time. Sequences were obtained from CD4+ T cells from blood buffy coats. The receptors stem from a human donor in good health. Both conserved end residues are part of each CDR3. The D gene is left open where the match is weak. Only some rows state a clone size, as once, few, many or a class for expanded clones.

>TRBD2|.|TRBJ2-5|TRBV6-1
CASTGTSAQETQYF
TGTGCCAGCACCGGGACTAGCGCTCAAGAGACCCAGTACTTC
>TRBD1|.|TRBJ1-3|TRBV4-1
CASSHTGAGNTIYF
TGCGCCAGCAGCCATACAGGGGCCGGAAACACCATATATTTT
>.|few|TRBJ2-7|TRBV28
CASYNSYEQYF
TGTGCCAGCTATAACTCCTACGAGCAGTACTTC
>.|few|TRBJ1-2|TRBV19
CASTDPYGGKDGYTF
TGTGCCAGTACCGACCCGTATGGGGGTAAGGATGGCTACACCTTC
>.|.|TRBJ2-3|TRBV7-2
CASSSLPGDTQYF
TGTGCCAGCAGCTCCCTCCCCGGAGATACGCAGTATTTT
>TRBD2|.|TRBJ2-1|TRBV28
CASSRSGGTAYNEQFF
TGTGCCAGCAGCCGCAGCGGGGGGACGGCCTACAATGAGCAGTTCTTC
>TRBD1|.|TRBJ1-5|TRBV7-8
CASSGQGGQPQHF
TGTGCCAGCAGCGGACAGGGCGGTCAGCCCCAGCATTTT
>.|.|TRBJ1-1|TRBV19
CASSPDPARTEAFF
TGTGCCAGTAGTCCTGACCCAGCGAGGACTGAAGCTTTCTTT
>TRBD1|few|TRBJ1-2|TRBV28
CASSLTGHYGYTF
TGTGCCAGCAGTTTGACAGGGCACTATGGCTACACCTTC
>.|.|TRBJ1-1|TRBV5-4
CASSYDRTNTEAFF
TGTGCCAGCAGCTACGACAGGACGAACACTGAAGCTTTCTTT